The entry that follows covers one TCR beta chain sequence. Its target is unknown. 5'RACE, which relied on constant-segment primers, yielded TCR alpha and TCR beta cDNA libraries carrying sample barcodes and UMIs. TCRdb passed the 5' RACE reads through MiXCR, listing each CDR3 protein once. The sample contains approximately 150,000 distinct CDR3 sequences, more than 12% of which appear only once. This sample was taken from a study of T-cell memory formation after mild COVID-19. Study as a whole: Most TCR clusters belonged to a single donor. General study points: Pre-infection memory showed some responding clones, and this suggested that cross-reactive memory joined. Clones that contracted from day 15 to 85 had balanced CD4/CD8; later expanders were CD4+ biased.

In germline, CDR1 is MRHNA, CDR2 SNTAGT. With 8 bases clipped from V and 2 bases from J, the junction kept 9 bases outside the gene matches. This CDR3 has 15 residues. The rearrangement joins TRBV6-4 to TRBJ1-5, with 7 positions matching TRBD1. The sequenced sample was PBMCs or a T cell subset sorted from them (not recorded which). The source of this sequence is an adult woman who had mild COVID-19 (a few samples of this study predate the infection). Cell type and time point are not known. Written as DNA, the CDR3 is TGTGCCAGCTCCAAGGACAGGAGTGGCAATCAGCCCCAGCATTTT. It yields the protein CASSKDRSGNQPQHF.